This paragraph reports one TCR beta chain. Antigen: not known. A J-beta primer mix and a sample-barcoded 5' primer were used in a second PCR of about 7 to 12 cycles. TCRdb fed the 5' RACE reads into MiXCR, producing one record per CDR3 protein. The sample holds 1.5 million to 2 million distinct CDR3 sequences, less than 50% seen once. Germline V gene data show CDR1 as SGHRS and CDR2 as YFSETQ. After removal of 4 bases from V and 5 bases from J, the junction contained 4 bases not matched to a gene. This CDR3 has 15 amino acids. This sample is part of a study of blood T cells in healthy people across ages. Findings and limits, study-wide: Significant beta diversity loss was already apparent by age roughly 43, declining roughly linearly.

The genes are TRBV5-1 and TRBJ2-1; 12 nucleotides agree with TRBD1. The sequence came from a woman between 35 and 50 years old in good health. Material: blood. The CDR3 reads CASSTGQGADNEQFF. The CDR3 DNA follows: TGCGCCAGCAGCACGGGACAGGGGGCTGACAATGAGCAGTTCTTC.